This T cell receptor beta chain was profiled in a study of beta chain features in type 1 diabetes. Study at large: No patient-donor differences in age, gender, total cells or subset yield. Study results and limitations: Researchers report that Type 1 diabetes patients had moderately but significantly shorter TCRB CDR3s across all four CD4+ subsets.

cDNA synthesis used the whole RNA isolate, giving expressed TCRB sequences. Assay used: immunoSEQ multiplex PCR; TCRdb lists only in-frame clones, some missing. The data show about 650,000 clones, around 12% seen once. By way of CD45RO/CCR7/CD25/CD127/CD95/CD27, the CD4+ regulatory, stem cell-like memory, central memory and naive cells were sorted. Germline V CDR1 and CDR2: ENHRY, SYGVKD. This CDR3 is built from 14 residues. The germline V and J ends were trimmed by 0 bases and 2 bases, with 5 bases remaining between them. In regard to this clone: Its antigen is as yet unknown. The identical CDR3 is also encoded by other nucleotide sequences in the sample.

The clonotype was recovered from a man aged 25-45 years with type 1 diabetes. The chain uses TRBV10-3 and TRBJ1-5, with a weak D call TRBD1 (5 bases). The sequenced material came from naive CD4+ T cells from blood. CDR3 loop: CAISESGGNQPQHF. The CDR3 nucleotides are TGTGCCATCAGTGAGTCGGGGGGCAATCAGCCCCAGCATTTT.